The 23 T cell receptor beta chains below were found in one sample sequenced in a study of shared clonotypes between healthy human individuals. Assay: immunoSEQ multiplex PCR; the TCRdb copy retains only in-frame clones and omits some. This table holds hundreds of thousands of clones, about 85% found once. The material sequenced was PBMCs. All receptors come from a woman aged 40 to 55 in good health. Some clones in this sample may be carry-over from other donors' samples.

The genes are TRBV5-1 and TRBJ2-7; D is undetermined. The germline V gene has CDR1 SGHRS and CDR2 YFSETQ. Deletions cut 0 bases from V and 7 bases from J, with 14 bases between. The CDR3 spans 14 residues. This chain's CDR3 is CASSLGTKPWEQYF. CDR3 sequence (DNA): TGCGCCAGCAGCTTGGGCACTAAGCCGTGGGAGCAGTACTTC.

This rearrangement joins TRBV9 to TRBJ2-1; 16 nucleotides match TRBD2. Germline assignment: CDR1 SGDLS and CDR2 YYNGEE. The CDR3 is 15 amino acids. The trim removed 4 bases at V and 12 bases at J, leaving 7 bases unmatched. Here the CDR3 reads CASSLGTSGRAGQFF. The CDR3, as DNA: TGTGCCAGCAGCCTCGGGACTAGCGGGAGGGCCGGGCAGTTCTTC. The full variable domain, its missing parts supplied by reference TRBV9 and TRBJ2-1, is DSGVTQTPKHLITATGQRVTLRCSPRSGDLSVYWYQQSLDQGLQFLIQYYNGEERAKGNILERFSAQQFPDLHSELNLSSLELGDSALYFCASSLGTSGRAGQFFGPGTRLTVL.

The CDR3 nucleotides read TGCGCCAGCAGCCAAGATGGGGGTTCAAGGAACACCGGGGAGCTGTTTTTT. It specifies CASSQDGGSRNTGELFF. V usage is TRBV4-1 and J usage is TRBJ2-2; D assignment may be TRBD1 or TRBD2 (5 bases each). The CDR3 runs 17 residues. V lost 0 bases and J 1 base, leaving 12 bases between the germline ends. Per the germline V gene, CDR1 is MGHRA and CDR2 is YSYEKL.

The chain employs TRBV10-3 and TRBJ1-4; tentative D call: TRBD1 (6 bases). The CDR3 is 15 residues long. Germline V lookup: CDR1 ENHRY, CDR2 SYGVKD. Between the trimmed V and J ends, which lost 6 bases and 3 bases, there was a span of 14 bases. CDR3 protein: CAISATGLPNEKLFF. The CDR3 DNA is TGTGCCATCAGCGCAACAGGGCTCCCTAATGAAAAACTGTTTTTT.

About this clone itself: A read error may explain this, as a much larger clone is one base away. The rearrangement links TRBV5-4 to TRBJ2-3; TRBD2 aligns across 9 bases. V trimming: 5 bases; J trimming: 2 bases; junction bases outside the gene matches: 3. Germline lookup yields CDR1 SGHNT and CDR2 YYREEE (reference sequence). This CDR3 comprises 14 residues. In DNA form, the CDR3 reads TGTGCCAGCAGGCGGACTAGCGACACAGATACGCAGTATTTT. Translated, it gives CASRRTSDTDTQYF.

The chain combines TRBV4-2 with TRBJ2-7, with D perhaps TRBD1 (6 bases). Trimming took 1 base from V and 1 from J, leaving 11 bases between them. CDR3 size: 15 residues. Germline assignment: CDR1 LGHNA and CDR2 YNFKEQ. CDR3 loop: CASSQVGDRSYEQYF. CDR3 DNA sequence: TGTGCCAGCAGCCAAGTGGGAGACAGGTCCTACGAGCAGTACTTC.

The J gene is TRBJ2-2, the V gene TRBV28; tentatively, D is TRBD1 or TRBD2 (5 bases each). The V and J ends lost 4 bases and 4 bases respectively, with 10 bases between them. Germline V CDR1 and CDR2: MDHEN, SYDVKM. CDR3 length equals 14 residues. CDR3 coding DNA: TGTGCCAGCAGTTCTTATGGGGGCACCGGGGAGCTGTTTTTT. This gives the protein CASSSYGGTGELFF. The full variable domain, in which reference TRBV28 and TRBJ2-2 provide the parts outside the CDR3, is DVKVTQSSRYLVKRTGEKVFLECVQDMDHENMFWYRQDPGLGLRLIYFSYDVKMKEKGDIPEGYSVSREKKERFSLILESASTNQTSMYLCASSSYGGTGELFFGEGSRLTVL.

The chain joins TRBV19 to TRBJ1-1; D perhaps matches TRBD1 (5 bases). CDR1 LNHDA and CDR2 SQIVND come from the germline V gene (reference sequence). The CDR3 contains 15 residues. Trimming removed 6 bases at V and 1 base at J, with 15 bases between. CDR3 sequence reads: CASREPRGENTEAFF. Here the CDR3 DNA reads TGTGCCAGTAGAGAGCCCCGGGGCGAGAACACTGAAGCTTTCTTT.

This clone was observed a few times. The chain recombines TRBV19 with TRBJ1-2, with D perhaps matching TRBD1 (6 bases). This CDR3 region has 13 residues. V lost 5 bases to trimming and J lost 4 bases, with 11 bases between them. Germline assignment: CDR1 LNHDA and CDR2 SQIVND (reference sequence). The CDR3 DNA reads as TGTGCCAGTAGTGTGGACAGATCCTATGGCTACACCTTC. Translated: CASSVDRSYGYTF.

V and J are TRBV27 and TRBJ2-5; no clear D. The CDR3 contains 15 residues. Trimming left V 7 bases short and J 0 bases short, with 15 bases between. CDR1 is MNHEY, CDR2 SMNVEV, per germline (reference sequence). CDR3 amino acids: CASTNDRFNQETQYF. The CDR3 DNA is TGTGCCAGCACCAATGACCGTTTCAACCAAGAGACCCAGTACTTC.

The chain is built from TRBV28 and TRBJ2-6; D is perhaps TRBD1 or TRBD2 (6 bases each). The CDR3 is made up of 13 amino acids. The ends were cut back, 10 bases at V and 4 bases at J, with 11 bases in the middle. Looked up from germline, CDR1 is MDHEN and CDR2 is SYDVKM. CDR3 amino acids: CATRGRGANVLTF. CDR3 DNA sequence: TGTGCCACACGGGGGCGAGGGGCCAACGTCCTGACTTTC.

A note on this clone: A far larger clone differs by one base, so this is likely a read error. This chain links TRBV4-1 with TRBJ1-2; weak D call: TRBD1 (5 bases). Germline V gene sequence: CDR1 MGHRA, CDR2 YSYEKL. CDR3 length equals 14 residues. V was shortened by 0 bases and J by 3 bases, with 8 bases between the two germline ends. The CDR3 DNA is TGCGCCAGCAGCCAAGACAGGGTGGACTATGGCTACACCTTC. It yields the protein CASSQDRVDYGYTF.

This clone was counted only a few times. The sample has other DNA sequences that encode this CDR3 too. CDR3 residues: CASSVAAGTEAFF. As DNA, the CDR3 is TGTGCCAGCAGCGTAGCGGCGGGGACTGAAGCTTTCTTT. The genes are TRBV9 and TRBJ1-1; D is unclear. CDR3 length: 13 residues. The germline V gene has CDR1 SGDLS and CDR2 YYNGEE. Trimming took off 0 bases at V and 5 bases at J, with 8 bases between the two ends.

This rearrangement joins TRBV5-4 to TRBJ1-2, with TRBD1 identical over 8 bases. V gave up 5 bases and J gave up 2 bases; unmatched junction bases: 5. CDR1 and CDR2 (germline): SGHNT, YYREEE (reference sequence). This CDR3 has 14 amino acids. The CDR3 sequence: CASSWDRMNYGYTF. The CDR3 region has the DNA TGTGCCAGCAGTTGGGACAGGATGAACTATGGCTACACCTTC.

V usage is TRBV5-4 and J usage is TRBJ2-5, with TRBD2 as a possible D gene (6 bases). V was pared by 2 bases and J by 1 base, with 9 bases between. The CDR3 has 14 amino acids. Germline V gene data show CDR1 as SGHNT and CDR2 as YYREEE (reference sequence). The CDR3 sequence is CASSFKLAQETQYF. The CDR3 bases are TGTGCCAGCAGCTTTAAACTAGCCCAAGAGACCCAGTACTTC. The entire variable domain, with the rest obtained from reference TRBV5-4 and TRBJ2-5, is as follows: ETGVTQSPTHLIKTRGQQVTLRCSSQSGHNTVSWYQQALGQGPQFIFQYYREEENGRGNFPPRFSGLQFPNYSSELNVNALELDDSALYLCASSFKLAQETQYFGPGTRLLVL.

CDR3 nucleotide sequence: TGTGCCAGCAGCCCCTGGGGTGGAACAGGGACCAACTATGGCTACACCTTC. It translates to CASSPWGGTGTNYGYTF. V gene TRBV11-2 combines with J gene TRBJ1-2; perhaps TRBD1 as D (6 bases). The V gene lost 5 bases and the J gene lost 2 bases, with 21 bases spanning the gap. The CDR3 runs to 17 residues. Germline lookup yields CDR1 SGHAT and CDR2 FQNNGV.

This chain uses TRBV4-2 with TRBJ2-7; the D gene is possibly TRBD2 (6 bases). The germline V gene encodes CDR1 LGHNA and CDR2 YNFKEQ. The CDR3 is 15 residues long. V was clipped by 0 bases and J by 2 bases, with 11 bases between them. CDR3 nucleotides: TGTGCCAGCAGCCAAGAGGTAGCGGCCCCCTACGAGCAGTACTTC. Protein: CASSQEVAAPYEQYF.

The rearrangement uses TRBV6-1 and TRBJ2-7; 8 nucleotides align to TRBD1. The CDR3 sequence is 15 residues long. Germline CDR1 reads MNHNS; CDR2 reads SASEGT. Losses at the gene ends were 6 bases for V and 2 bases for J; bases not matched to a gene: 9. Here the CDR3 DNA reads TGTGCCAGCAGACTCCAGGGGGCGGGCCCCTACGAGCAGTACTTC. This encodes CASRLQGAGPYEQYF.

The chain links TRBV7-2 to TRBJ2-1; 10 nucleotides agree with TRBD2. The ends lost 2 bases at V and 8 bases at J; junction bases unmatched: 6. Per germline, CDR1 SGHTA and CDR2 FQGNSA. The CDR3 is 15 residues long. As DNA, the CDR3 is TGTGCCAGCAGCTTACAGAGCGGGGGGGACGATGAGCAGTTCTTC. Residues: CASSLQSGGDDEQFF.

This rearrangement joins TRBV7-7 to TRBJ2-5, with D possibly matching TRBD2 (5 bases). Germline lookup yields CDR1 SSHAT and CDR2 FNYEAQ (reference sequence). Trimming stripped 5 bases from V and 5 bases from J, with 15 bases between. The CDR3 has 14 residues. CDR3 nucleotide sequence: TGTGCCAGCAGCCCACTAGGGAGTGTGGAGACCCAGTACTTC. Amino acid sequence: CASSPLGSVETQYF.

The V gene is TRBV5-1, the J gene TRBJ2-4; D may match TRBD1 or TRBD2 (6 bases each). The germline V gene encodes CDR1 SGHRS and CDR2 YFSETQ. The CDR3 totals 16 residues. With 3 bases removed from V and 0 bases from J, the gap between germline ends came to 13 bases. CDR3 sequence reads: CASSSGASGAKNIQYF. The CDR3 DNA sequence: TGCGCCAGCAGCTCGGGGGCCTCGGGAGCCAAAAACATTCAGTACTTC.

The chain recombines TRBV6-5 with TRBJ2-7; D is undetermined. V was cut by 1 base and J by 0 bases, with 4 bases left in between. The germline V gene encodes CDR1 MNHEY and CDR2 SVGAGI. CDR3 size: 13 residues. The CDR3 DNA reads TGTGCCAGCAGTTACTACCGCTCCTACGAGCAGTACTTC. This gives the protein CASSYYRSYEQYF.

This clone was seen a single time. The rearrangement links TRBV5-1 to TRBJ2-2; possible D gene TRBD2, 6 bases. Between the trimmed V and J ends, which lost 4 bases and 6 bases, there was a span of 13 bases. This CDR3 has 14 amino acids. CDR1 is SGHRS, CDR2 YFSETQ, per germline. CDR3 amino acids: CASSQTSFSGELFF. The CDR3 DNA is TGCGCCAGCAGCCAGACTAGTTTCTCCGGGGAGCTGTTTTTT.